The 25 T cell receptor beta chains in this list originate from one sample, sequenced in a study of T cells expressing NK-cell markers. TCRdb reworked the 5' RACE reads into one entry per CDR3 protein, no DNA. The sample table sets out fewer than 300,000 distinct CDR3 sequences. The sequenced material came from blood T cells: a sorted CD56 or NKG2C T cell subset, CD4+ or CD8+ T cells, or bulk PBMC T cells (not recorded which). Source of these receptors: a woman aged 18 to 75 in good health.

CDR3 sequence: CASSQDSHNGGTDTQYF. The chain combines TRBV4-2 with TRBJ2-3. CDR3 length: 17 amino acids. Germline assignment: CDR1 LGHNA and CDR2 YNFKEQ.

This chain joins TRBV4-3 and TRBJ1-1; TCRdb lists TRBD1, though no DNA is available to test this call. This CDR3 contains 17 residues. In germline, CDR1 is LGHNA, CDR2 YSLEER. CDR3 sequence reads: CASSQDPRVQGSTEAFF.

The CDR3 sequence is CASSYARAANYGYTF. The genes are TRBV6-5 and TRBJ1-2; TCRdb designates TRBD1, a call that cannot be tested without DNA. The CDR3 is 15 amino acids. CDR1 MNHEY and CDR2 SVGAGI come from the germline V gene.

The CDR3 spells CSARSRTESYGYTF. The chain has TRBV20-1 and TRBJ1-2; the D call of TRBD1 rests on TCRdb alone, since no DNA is present to check it. The CDR3 consists of 14 residues. Germline assignment: CDR1 DFQATT and CDR2 SNEGSKA (reference sequence).

This chain joins TRBV28 and TRBJ2-7; lacking DNA, the TRBD1 call made by TCRdb goes unchecked. In germline, CDR1 is MDHEN, CDR2 SYDVKM. The CDR3 has 13 amino acids. The CDR3 loop reads CASSPRDIYEQYF.

The chain is built from TRBV20-1 and TRBJ1-5; TCRdb gives TRBD1 as the D gene, but with no DNA this cannot be confirmed. CDR3 length: 13 amino acids. Germline-derived CDR1 and CDR2 are DFQATT and SNEGSKA (reference sequence). CDR3 loop: CSARGSGDQPQHF.

The chain carries TRBV10-3 and TRBJ2-3; absent DNA, TCRdb's TRBD1 call cannot be checked. Germline V gives CDR1 ENHRY, CDR2 SYGVKD. This CDR3 spans 15 amino acids. The CDR3 loop reads CAISVEGANTDTQYF.

The V call is TRBV7-2, the J call TRBJ2-3; TCRdb outputs TRBD2, but without DNA this stays unchecked. Per the germline V gene, CDR1 is SGHTA and CDR2 is FQGNSA. The CDR3 length is 17 residues. The CDR3 spells CASSLAGQAGGADTQYF.

V is TRBV7-6 and J is TRBJ2-1; the TRBD2 assignment by TCRdb is unverifiable without DNA. The CDR3 is made up of 13 amino acids. CDR1 and CDR2 (germline): SGHVS, FNYEAQ. CDR3 in amino acids: CASKGGSIDEQFF.

The chain carries TRBV28 and TRBJ1-2. There are 14 residues in the CDR3. Germline assignment: CDR1 MDHEN and CDR2 SYDVKM. This chain's CDR3 is CATTSQYLGYGYTF.

J is TRBJ2-5 and V is TRBV5-5; absent DNA, TCRdb's TRBD1 call cannot be checked. This CDR3 contains 15 residues. The germline V gene encodes CDR1 SGHKS and CDR2 YYEKEE (reference sequence). CDR3 protein: CASSQARDTRETQYF.

CDR3 in amino acids: CAISVGQTYTDTQYF. The V gene is TRBV10-3, the J gene TRBJ2-3; the D call of TRBD1 rests on TCRdb alone, since no DNA is present to check it. CDR1 ENHRY and CDR2 SYGVKD come from the germline V gene. The CDR3 length is 15 residues.

The V gene is TRBV6-5, the J gene TRBJ1-2; TCRdb gives TRBD1 as the D gene, but with no DNA this cannot be confirmed. The CDR3 has 14 amino acids. The germline V gene has CDR1 MNHEY and CDR2 SVGAGI. CDR3 region: CASSYGQPPYGYTF.

The V gene is TRBV10-3, the J gene TRBJ1-1; lacking DNA, the TRBD1 call made by TCRdb goes unchecked. The CDR3 is made up of 16 amino acids. CDR1 ENHRY and CDR2 SYGVKD come from the germline V gene. CDR3 protein: CAISENAGTGNGEAFF.

The chain couples TRBV29-1 to TRBJ2-3; the D call from TCRdb, TRBD1, cannot be confirmed without DNA. This CDR3 is built from 13 residues. Germline-derived CDR1 and CDR2 are SQVTM and ANQGSEA. The CDR3 reads CSVAGGATDTQYF.

The chain is built from TRBV6-5 and TRBJ2-7. The CDR3 loop spans 15 amino acids. In germline, CDR1 is MNHEY, CDR2 SVGAGI. This CDR3 is CASSYSYLGPYEQYF.

The chain couples TRBV12-3 or TRBV12-4 to TRBJ2-7; the TRBD2 assignment by TCRdb is unverifiable without DNA. The CDR3 extends over 14 amino acids. CDR3 amino acids: CASSPGGGVYEQYF.

The V gene is TRBV12-3 or TRBV12-4, the J gene TRBJ1-5; TCRdb lists TRBD1, though no DNA is available to test this call. The CDR3 has 16 amino acids. The chain's CDR3 is CASPQLGSGVNQPQHF.

The V call is TRBV7-2, the J call TRBJ2-7; TCRdb's assignment of TRBD1 cannot be checked, as there is no DNA. This CDR3 spans 15 amino acids. The germline CDR1 and CDR2 sequences are SGHTA and FQGNSA. The CDR3 is CASSPTGITSYEQYF.

This chain uses TRBV5-1 with TRBJ1-4; TCRdb's assignment of TRBD1 cannot be checked, as there is no DNA. CDR1 SGHRS and CDR2 YFSETQ come from the germline V gene. The length of the CDR3 is 13 residues. The CDR3 loop is CASSITGMEKLFF.

V gene TRBV7-2 combines with J gene TRBJ2-3. The V gene's germline CDR1 is SGHTA and CDR2 FQGNSA. The CDR3 has 12 residues. The CDR3 region is CASSLITDTQYF.

The J gene is TRBJ2-3, the V gene TRBV10-3. There are 12 residues in the CDR3. CDR1 and CDR2 (germline): ENHRY, SYGVKD. CDR3 amino acids: CAISASGDTQYF.

The chain couples TRBV12-3 or TRBV12-4 to TRBJ2-7; absent DNA, TCRdb's TRBD2 call cannot be checked. The CDR3 covers 16 residues. The CDR3 sequence: CASSLRLAGLGSPSYF.

The chain couples TRBV7-2 to TRBJ2-1. The CDR3 has 13 residues. CDR1 SGHTA and CDR2 FQGNSA come from the germline V gene. This chain's CDR3 is CASSLEFDYEQFF.

The chain employs TRBV5-1 and TRBJ2-7. This CDR3 spans 13 amino acids. Germline lookup yields CDR1 SGHRS and CDR2 YFSETQ. CDR3 protein: CASSFGDSYEQYF.